This T cell receptor (beta chain) was retrieved from a study of CD8 T cells in Susac syndrome. RNA was extracted with the RNeasy kit, and a quantity of roughly 0.45 to 1 ug was reverse transcribed using random hexamers. Multiplex immunoSEQ PCR targeted 54 Vbeta and 13 Jbeta TCR beta segments. TCRdb recomputed calls from the immunoSEQ multiplex PCR reads with MiXCR, one row per CDR3 protein. This table has some 260,000 distinct CDR3 sequences, over 85% appearing once. This CDR3 comprises 16 residues. Trimming cost V 3 bases and J 2 bases; bases outside gene matches: 9. Germline CDR1 and CDR2: SGDLS and YYNGEE. High-throughput TCR beta sequencing covered peripheral CD8+ and CD4+ T cells. The multiple sclerosis controls, all treatment-naive patients, had relapsing-remitting disease that was stable or active. Isolation of CD8+ and CD4+ T cells was performed negatively, whereas enrichment of TEMRA cells was done by FACS.

The genes are TRBV9 and TRBJ2-7; TRBD1 aligns across 9 bases. The sequenced sample consisted of CD4+ T cells from PBMCs. This clonotype was obtained from a human donor with multiple sclerosis. CDR3 nucleotide sequence: TGTGCCAGCAGCGCCCGATTTTGGACAGGGGCCTACGAGCAGTACTTC. Translated, it gives CASSARFWTGAYEQYF.